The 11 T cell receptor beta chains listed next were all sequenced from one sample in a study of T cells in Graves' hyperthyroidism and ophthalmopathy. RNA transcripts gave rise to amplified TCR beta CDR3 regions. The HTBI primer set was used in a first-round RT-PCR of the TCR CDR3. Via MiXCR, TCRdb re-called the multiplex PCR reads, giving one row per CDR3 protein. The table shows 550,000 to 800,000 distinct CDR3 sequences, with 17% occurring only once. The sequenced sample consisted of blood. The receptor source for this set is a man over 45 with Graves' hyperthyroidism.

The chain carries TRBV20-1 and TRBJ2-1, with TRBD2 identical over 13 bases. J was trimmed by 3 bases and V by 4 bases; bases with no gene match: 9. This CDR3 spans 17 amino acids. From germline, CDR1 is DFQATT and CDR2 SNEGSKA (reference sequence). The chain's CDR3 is CSATPGLAGKYYNEQFF. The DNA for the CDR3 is TGCAGTGCTACTCCGGGACTAGCGGGGAAATACTACAATGAGCAGTTCTTC.

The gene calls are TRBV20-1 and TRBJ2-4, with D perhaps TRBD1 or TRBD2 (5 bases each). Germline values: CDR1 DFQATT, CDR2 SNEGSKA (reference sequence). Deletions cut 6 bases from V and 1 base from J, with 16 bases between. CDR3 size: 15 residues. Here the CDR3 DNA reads TGCAGTGCCAGGGACCCAGGGCAGGCCAAAAACATTCAGTACTTC. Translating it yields CSARDPGQAKNIQYF.

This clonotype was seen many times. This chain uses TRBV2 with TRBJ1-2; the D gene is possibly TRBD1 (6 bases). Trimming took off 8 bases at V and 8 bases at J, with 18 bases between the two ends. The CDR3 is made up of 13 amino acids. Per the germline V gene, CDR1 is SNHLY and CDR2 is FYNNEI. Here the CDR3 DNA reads TGTGCCAGCGTCCAACAGGGACGGGGCGGCTACACCTTC. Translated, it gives CASVQQGRGGYTF. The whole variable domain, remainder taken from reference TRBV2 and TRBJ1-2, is EPEVTQTPSHQVTQMGQEVILRCVPISNHLYFYWYRQILGQKVEFLVSFYNNEISEKSEIFDDQFSVERPDGSNFTLKIRSTKLEDSAMYFCASVQQGRGGYTFGSGTRLTVV.

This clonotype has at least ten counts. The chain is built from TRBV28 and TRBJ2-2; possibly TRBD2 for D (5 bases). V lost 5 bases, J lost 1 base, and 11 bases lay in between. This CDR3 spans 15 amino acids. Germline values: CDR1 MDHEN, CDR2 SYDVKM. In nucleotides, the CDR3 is TGTGCCAGCAGTCAAATCCGGGAGAACACCGGGGAGCTGTTTTTT. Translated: CASSQIRENTGELFF.

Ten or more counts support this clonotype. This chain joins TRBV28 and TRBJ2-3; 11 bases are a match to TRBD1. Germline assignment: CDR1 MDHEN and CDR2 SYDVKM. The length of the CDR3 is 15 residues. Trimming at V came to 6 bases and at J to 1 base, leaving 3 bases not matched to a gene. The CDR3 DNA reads TGTGCCAGCAGCTGGGACAGGGGGGGCACAGATACGCAGTATTTT. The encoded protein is CASSWDRGGTDTQYF.

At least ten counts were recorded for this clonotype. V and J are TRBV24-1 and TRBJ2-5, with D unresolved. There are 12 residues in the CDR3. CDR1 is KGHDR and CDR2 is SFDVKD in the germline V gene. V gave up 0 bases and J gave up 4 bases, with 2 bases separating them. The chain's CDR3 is CATSDLTETQYF. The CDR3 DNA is TGTGCCACCAGTGATTTGACAGAGACCCAGTACTTC.

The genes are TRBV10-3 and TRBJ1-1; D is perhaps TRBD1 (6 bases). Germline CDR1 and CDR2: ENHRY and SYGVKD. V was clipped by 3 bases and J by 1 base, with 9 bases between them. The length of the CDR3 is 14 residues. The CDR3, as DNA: TGTGCCATCAGTGATGGACAGAGGAACACTGAAGCTTTCTTT. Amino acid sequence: CAISDGQRNTEAFF.

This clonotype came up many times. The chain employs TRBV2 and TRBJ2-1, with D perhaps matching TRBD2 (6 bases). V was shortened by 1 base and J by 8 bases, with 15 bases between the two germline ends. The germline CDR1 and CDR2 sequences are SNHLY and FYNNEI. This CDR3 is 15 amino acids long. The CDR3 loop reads CASSEERANGDEQFF. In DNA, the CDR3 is TGTGCCAGCAGTGAAGAGCGGGCCAATGGGGATGAGCAGTTCTTC.

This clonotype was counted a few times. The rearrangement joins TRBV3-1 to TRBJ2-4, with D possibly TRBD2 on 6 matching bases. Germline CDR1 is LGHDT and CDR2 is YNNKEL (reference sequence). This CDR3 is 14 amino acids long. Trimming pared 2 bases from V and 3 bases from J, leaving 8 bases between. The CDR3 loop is CASSQSGLKNIQYF. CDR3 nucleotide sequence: TGTGCCAGCAGCCAATCGGGACTCAAAAACATTCAGTACTTC.

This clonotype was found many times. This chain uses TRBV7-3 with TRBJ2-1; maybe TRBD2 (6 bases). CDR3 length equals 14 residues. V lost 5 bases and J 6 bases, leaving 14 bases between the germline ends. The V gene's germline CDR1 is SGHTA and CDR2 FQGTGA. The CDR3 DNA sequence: TGTGCCAGCAGCATGATGGGGGGACCCAATGAGCAGTTCTTC. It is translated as CASSMMGGPNEQFF.

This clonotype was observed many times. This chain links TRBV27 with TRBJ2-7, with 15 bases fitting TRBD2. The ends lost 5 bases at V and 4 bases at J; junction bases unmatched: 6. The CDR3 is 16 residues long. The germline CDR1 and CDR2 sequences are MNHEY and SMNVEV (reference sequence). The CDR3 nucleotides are TGTGCCAGCAGTCCCCGGACTAGCGGGAGGGTGTACGAGCAGTACTTC. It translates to CASSPRTSGRVYEQYF.